These T cell receptor beta chains were read from a single sample in a study of T cell changes during pregnancy in multiple sclerosis. Clones were sequenced by immunoSEQ multiplex PCR, and TCRdb holds only the in-frame ones, with some missing. Among 65,000 to 95,000 clones, nearly 95% were seen once, and the ten largest hold 0.95% to 1%. The starting material was peripheral blood, obtained in the second trimester of pregnancy. The receptors originated from a female donor in good health, enrolled as a control in a pregnancy study. The conserved cysteine and the conserved F or W are not part of the CDR3 here. A D gene is named only where the DNA matches it firmly.

V gene,D gene,CDR3 protein
TRBV6-4,NA,ASSDSISSWRTDTQY
TRBV25-1,NA,ASSELGVYAF
TRBV7-7,TRBD1,ASSLTDRRETQY
TRBV5-8,TRBD1,ASSADRGLTDTQY
TRBV5-5,TRBD2,ASSQITSVNEQF
TRBV4-2,TRBD2,ASSQDWGTSGF
TRBV27,TRBD1,ASSPDRGQGYT
TRBV30,NA,AWSAARGIGEQY
TRBV28,NA,ASSFPRGNQPQH
TRBV28,NA,ASRLTVEAF
TRBV9,NA,ASGDLYEQY
TRBV2,TRBD1,ASRLTGKDEAF
TRBV5-1,NA,ASSSTGPETQY
TRBV5-1,TRBD1,ASSWGTGNTGELF
TRBV2,TRBD1,ASSPGRTGGRYEQY
TRBV6-6,TRBD1,ASRGQGVYEQY
TRBV10-3,TRBD2,AISEGTSGFEQY
TRBV28,NA,ASRIGYEQY
TRBV11-2,TRBD1,ASSDRDSSYNEQF
TRBV18,NA,ASSRTELNEAF
TRBV18,NA,ASSQYRDTGELF
TRBV5-1,TRBD2,ASSFPGVGGRVPGELF
TRBV11-2,TRBD1,ASSPDRGRTEAF
TRBV19,NA,ATVVEGVSYNEQF
TRBV2,TRBD1,ASRDRAYEQY
TRBV27,NA,ASSSLGFGGRLLNTEAF
TRBV29-1,TRBD2,SVLAGEGSYNEQF
TRBV15,TRBD1,ATKTGGYTDTQY
TRBV5-1,NA,ASSLAGAGANTEAF
TRBV6-1,TRBD1,ASSEGQGASVSNQPQH
TRBV13,NA,ASSPRRAGGTIY
TRBV19,TRBD1,ATWTGGHSNQPQH
TRBV6-5,NA,ASSYETEGFYEQY
TRBV21-1,NA,ASRYTEENYNEQF
TRBV5-1,NA,ASRTHQGAPYGYT
TRBV27,TRBD1,ASRAYRGRAGNTIY
TRBV2,NA,ASDPRRGTGELF
TRBV5-1,TRBD1,ASSLGAGTGDTGELF
TRBV14,TRBD2,ASSQEAGGPHEQF
TRBV5-6,TRBD1,ASRRQGKGTGELF
TRBV6-6,NA,ASRRALASYEQY
TRBV27,TRBD1,ASSYSRQGLVTQY
TRBV28,TRBD1,ASSFTGEDQPQH
TRBV5-1,TRBD1,ASSLDRGDGYT
TRBV9,NA,ASSAIADARNTEAF
TRBV2,NA,ASSIWGEKLF
TRBV6-5,TRBD2,ASSYLAGEDTGELF
TRBV9,NA,ASSVDGGSYNEQF
TRBV6-1,NA,ASSEGGVAAEAF